This passage covers 31 T cell receptor beta chains from one sample sequenced in a study of memory CD8 T cells in hepatitis C reinfection. Time point specified: peak reinfection, 3 to 8 weeks after reinfection detection. The sorted cells went straight to TCR sequencing with no prior in vitro expansion. The data were produced by immunoSEQ multiplex PCR, yet TCRdb's version contains in-frame clones alone and is incomplete. The repertoire holds 40,000 to 45,000 clones, 70% to 90% seen once, with approximately 1.2% in the top ten. Source material: naive CD8+ T cells sorted from blood. The source is a man younger than 35 with hepatitis C virus infection.

The rearrangement links TRBV6-6 to TRBJ2-2, with a weak D call TRBD2 (5 bases). Trimming left V 4 bases short and J 0 bases short, with 6 bases between. This CDR3 contains 14 residues. From germline, CDR1 is MNHNY and CDR2 SVGAGI (reference sequence). This CDR3 reads CASSSEANTGELFF. Here the CDR3 DNA reads TGTGCCAGCAGTTCGGAGGCGAACACCGGGGAGCTGTTTTTT.

The chain carries TRBV19 and TRBJ2-1, with 9 positions matching TRBD2. Per germline, CDR1 LNHDA and CDR2 SQIVND (reference sequence). The CDR3 loop spans 15 amino acids. J was trimmed by 1 base and V by 4 bases; bases with no gene match: 2. DNA for the CDR3: TGTGCCAGTAGTAGGACTAGCGTTTCCTACAATGAGCAGTTCTTC. This encodes CASSRTSVSYNEQFF.

CDR3 coding DNA: TGCGCCAGCAGCCAAGACGCAGGGTATTACTCTGAAGCTTTCTTT. This gives the protein CASSQDAGYYSEAFF. The chain links TRBV4-3 to TRBJ1-1; TRBD1 might be the D (5 bases). The CDR3 has 15 amino acids. Trimming took 0 bases from V and 6 from J, leaving 14 bases between them. The germline CDR1 and CDR2 sequences are LGHNA and YSLEER.

The chain uses TRBV6-6 and TRBJ2-7; 11 positions agree with TRBD1. The J segment lost 7 bases and the V segment lost 6 bases, leaving 5 bases of the junction unmatched. The CDR3 is made up of 13 amino acids. CDR1 is MNHNY, CDR2 SVGAGI, per germline (reference sequence). The CDR3 region is CASRGQGAGEQYF. CDR3 nucleotides: TGTGCCAGCAGAGGACAGGGGGCGGGAGAGCAGTACTTC.

The gene calls are TRBV11-2 and TRBJ2-7, with 10 bases that match TRBD1. Germline V CDR1 and CDR2: SGHAT, FQNNGV. The CDR3 has 16 amino acids. Trimming at V came to 1 base and at J to 6 bases, leaving 9 bases not matched to a gene. The CDR3 protein is CASSLVAGTGVTEQYF. DNA of the CDR3: TGTGCCAGCAGCTTAGTCGCCGGGACAGGGGTCACCGAGCAGTACTTC.

The chain has TRBV9 and TRBJ2-2; TRBD2 agrees at 10 bases. V was clipped by 2 bases and J by 3 bases; unmatched bases: 4. There are 16 residues in the CDR3. Germline-derived CDR1 and CDR2 are SGDLS and YYNGEE. The CDR3: CASSVGLAGDTGELFF. In DNA form, the CDR3 reads TGTGCCAGCAGCGTTGGGCTAGCGGGGGACACCGGGGAGCTGTTTTTT.

This clone came up a few times. CDR3 nucleotides: TGCGCCAGCAGCCATGGTGGACGAGGAGGGGCCGCTCGAGAAAAACTGTTTTTT. It encodes CASSHGGRGGAAREKLFF. The genes are TRBV4-3 and TRBJ1-4; D might be TRBD1 (5 bases). The CDR3 extends over 18 amino acids. Trimming removed 3 bases from V and 8 bases from J, with 25 bases in between. Germline V gene data show CDR1 as LGHNA and CDR2 as YSLEER.

In DNA, the CDR3 is TGCGCCAGCAGCCAAGGTGGCGGGAGCTACGAGCAGTACTTC. This gives the protein CASSQGGGSYEQYF. The rearrangement uses TRBV4-1 and TRBJ2-7; TRBD2 matches at 7 bases. Germline V CDR1 and CDR2: MGHRA, YSYEKL. CDR3 length: 14 amino acids. V shed 1 base and J 3 bases; nucleotides not matched to a gene: 3.

CDR3 coding DNA: TGCAGTGCTCACATTAACACTGAAGCTTTCTTT. This gives the protein CSAHINTEAFF. The rearrangement links TRBV20-1 to TRBJ1-1, with unresolved D. From germline, CDR1 is DFQATT and CDR2 SNEGSKA (reference sequence). Trimming took off 5 bases at V and 2 bases at J, with 6 bases between the two ends. The CDR3 has 11 residues.

In DNA, the CDR3 is TGCAGCGTTGAAGAGGACACCGCGGATGGCTACACCTTC. The encoded protein is CSVEEDTADGYTF. The V call is TRBV29-1, the J call TRBJ1-2; TRBD1 might be the D (5 bases). CDR3 length: 13 residues. Trimming removed 0 bases at V and 6 bases at J, with 11 bases between. The germline V gene encodes CDR1 SQVTM and CDR2 ANQGSEA.

The V gene is TRBV5-1, the J gene TRBJ2-3, with 10 bases fitting TRBD1. Germline V CDR1 and CDR2: SGHRS, YFSETQ. Unmatched junction bases numbered 8, after V lost 0 bases and J lost 4 bases. This CDR3 has 17 amino acids. In nucleotides, the CDR3 is TGCGCCAGCAGCTTGGCCAGGACAGGGGGATTCGCAGATACGCAGTATTTT. This encodes CASSLARTGGFADTQYF.

A remark on this clone: The junction differs from germline at one of its ends, possibly a read error. The chain uses TRBV7-9 and TRBJ2-5; tentative D call: TRBD1 (6 bases). Germline CDR1 is SEHNR and CDR2 is FQNEAQ (reference sequence). The CDR3 covers 15 residues. CDR3 region: CASSPLVGQQEAQYF. In DNA, the CDR3 is TGTGCCAGCAGCCCCCTCGTGGGACAACAAGAGGCCCAGTACTTC.

Here the CDR3 DNA reads TGTGCCAGCAGCTTCGAGGGGGGGGCCCCCTACGAGCAGTACTTC. Translated: CASSFEGGAPYEQYF. The chain is built from TRBV5-4 and TRBJ2-7, with D tentatively TRBD2 (7 bases). V shed 2 bases and J shed 2 bases, with 14 bases lying between them. The CDR3 consists of 15 residues. CDR1 is SGHNT, CDR2 YYREEE, per germline (reference sequence).

The gene calls are TRBV18 and TRBJ2-3, with TRBD2 as a possible D gene (6 bases). V gave up 2 bases and J gave up 6 bases, with 15 bases separating them. Germline CDR1 is KGHSH and CDR2 is LQKENI. The CDR3 is 15 residues long. Here the CDR3 DNA reads TGTGCCAGCTCACCAAGACCAATTCTAGCGGATACGCAGTATTTT. Residues: CASSPRPILADTQYF.

J is TRBJ2-1 and V is TRBV7-3; D is perhaps TRBD1 (5 bases). V lost 6 bases to trimming and J lost 9 bases, with 9 bases between them. Germline V gives CDR1 SGHTA, CDR2 FQGTGA. This CDR3 spans 11 amino acids. The CDR3 spells CASRGDGEQFF. CDR3 coding DNA: TGTGCCAGCAGAGGGGATGGTGAGCAGTTCTTC.

As for this clone: Other DNA sequences within the sample encode an identical CDR3. The rearrangement uses TRBV7-9 and TRBJ1-3; 8 nucleotides line up with TRBD1. J lost 4 bases, V lost 5 bases, and 13 bases had no gene match. The V gene's germline CDR1 is SEHNR and CDR2 FQNEAQ (reference sequence). The CDR3 has 17 residues. The CDR3 is CASSRTGSWAGGNTIYF. CDR3 in DNA: TGTGCCAGCAGCCGGACAGGGAGTTGGGCTGGGGGAAACACCATATATTTT.

This chain uses TRBV4-3 with TRBJ2-1; 10 positions agree with TRBD2. CDR1 and CDR2 from the germline V gene are LGHNA and YSLEER. Germline trimming cut 2 bases from V and 3 bases from J; bases unmatched to any gene: 10. This CDR3 has 18 residues. The CDR3 sequence is CASSQNLAGADFYNEQFF. The CDR3 DNA reads TGCGCCAGCAGCCAAAATCTAGCGGGGGCCGACTTCTACAATGAGCAGTTCTTC.

The chain couples TRBV7-9 to TRBJ2-7; D gene uncertain. Germline CDR1 and CDR2: SEHNR and FQNEAQ (reference sequence). Trimming cost V 5 bases and J 2 bases, with 19 bases left between them. The CDR3 is 16 residues long. The CDR3 DNA follows: TGTGCCAGCAGCCCTACGGTGGGCAGAGAAGCCTACGAGCAGTACTTC. This codes for CASSPTVGREAYEQYF.

The genes are TRBV19 and TRBJ2-4, with 7 bases matching TRBD1. The trim removed 9 bases at V and 0 bases at J, leaving 8 bases unmatched. CDR1 and CDR2 from the germline V gene are LNHDA and SQIVND (reference sequence). There are 15 residues in the CDR3. The CDR3 here is CASGTGASAKNIQYF. The CDR3 bases are TGTGCCAGCGGAACAGGGGCCTCAGCCAAAAACATTCAGTACTTC.

The rearrangement joins TRBV6-6 to TRBJ2-1; the match to TRBD1 covers 8 bases. This CDR3 has 16 amino acids. Germline V gene sequence: CDR1 MNHNY, CDR2 SVGAGI (reference sequence). V dropped 0 bases and J dropped 2; count of bases not matched to a gene: 3. The CDR3 DNA is TGTGCCAGCAGTTACTCGGGGACAGGAGCCTACAATGAGCAGTTCTTC. This gives the protein CASSYSGTGAYNEQFF.

This rearrangement joins TRBV27 to TRBJ1-2, with 8 bases fitting TRBD1. The germline CDR1 and CDR2 sequences are MNHEY and SMNVEV (reference sequence). The CDR3 covers 15 residues. The J segment lost 8 bases and the V segment lost 3 bases, leaving 11 bases of the junction unmatched. The DNA for the CDR3 is TGTGCCAGCAGTTTGGCAGGGGGCGGCTGGGAGGGCTACACCTTC. Its translation: CASSLAGGGWEGYTF.

This clone was detected only once. J is TRBJ2-3 and V is TRBV6-5; unclear D gene. The CDR3 is made up of 14 amino acids. Per germline, CDR1 MNHEY and CDR2 SVGAGI. Trimming took off 4 bases at V and 5 bases at J, with 13 bases between the two ends. CDR3 residues: CASSSTYFEDTQYF. CDR3 DNA: TGTGCCAGCAGTTCCACCTACTTTGAAGATACGCAGTATTTT.

This clone was recorded once. The CDR3: CASSLILAGYNEQFF. CDR3 sequence (DNA): TGTGCCAGCAGCTTAATTCTGGCGGGATACAATGAGCAGTTCTTC. The V gene is TRBV7-3, the J gene TRBJ2-1; D perhaps matches TRBD2 (6 bases). The V end was cut by 1 base, the J end by 4 bases, with 11 bases between. Germline V gives CDR1 SGHTA, CDR2 FQGTGA. This CDR3 comprises 15 residues.

This chain joins TRBV4-3 and TRBJ2-6, with a possible D match to TRBD2 (7 bases). The CDR3 has 18 residues. CDR1 is LGHNA, CDR2 YSLEER, per germline. Trimming shortened V by 2 bases and J by 0 bases, and 14 bases separated the two germline ends. The CDR3 region is CASSQYGGQSSGANVLTF. The CDR3 bases are TGCGCCAGCAGCCAATACGGGGGGCAAAGCTCTGGGGCCAACGTCCTGACTTTC.

The chain is built from TRBV9 and TRBJ2-1; D perhaps matches TRBD2 (6 bases). The CDR3 has 14 residues. V gave up 2 bases and J gave up 6 bases, with 12 bases separating them. The germline CDR1 and CDR2 sequences are SGDLS and YYNGEE. For the CDR3, the DNA is TGTGCCAGCAGCGTCGGGGGTTTGGGCAATGAGCAGTTCTTC. Its protein is CASSVGGLGNEQFF.

The gene calls are TRBV29-1 and TRBJ2-5; 7 positions match TRBD2. Germline V lookup: CDR1 SQVTM, CDR2 ANQGSEA. The CDR3 runs to 12 residues. V shed 5 bases and J 11 bases; nucleotides not matched to a gene: 11. The CDR3 coding sequence is TGCAGCGTTAAGTTGGATGCCGGGGGGCAGTACTTC. Translating gives CSVKLDAGGQYF.

The chain is built from TRBV19 and TRBJ1-2; D remains unclear. This CDR3 spans 15 amino acids. Germline loops: CDR1 LNHDA, CDR2 SQIVND (reference sequence). Deletions cut 6 bases from V and 6 bases from J, with 20 bases between. The CDR3 DNA sequence: TGTGCCAGTAGACCCTCGGACCCGGGGTCCCATGGCTACACCTTC. Its protein product is CASRPSDPGSHGYTF.

This chain uses TRBV9 with TRBJ2-3; TRBD2 matches at 12 bases. The CDR3 is 15 amino acids. Looked up from germline, CDR1 is SGDLS and CDR2 is YYNGEE. The V and J ends lost 2 bases and 4 bases, in that order; junction bases with no gene match: 2. CDR3 protein: CASSVTSGGPDTQYF. In DNA form, the CDR3 reads TGTGCCAGCAGCGTGACTAGCGGGGGCCCAGATACGCAGTATTTT.

The chain has TRBV19 and TRBJ1-1; TRBD1 matches at 9 bases. J gave up 6 bases and V 3 bases, and 8 bases lay outside the gene matches. Germline CDR1 and CDR2: LNHDA and SQIVND (reference sequence). The CDR3 spans 15 residues. CDR3 sequence (DNA): TGTGCCAGTAGTATGGGCGGGACAGGGAAGCCTGAAGCTTTCTTT. Its translation: CASSMGGTGKPEAFF.

A remark on this clone: The identical CDR3 is also encoded by other nucleotide sequences in the sample. The chain is built from TRBV19 and TRBJ1-6, with 8 nucleotides matching TRBD1. Germline CDR1 is LNHDA and CDR2 is SQIVND (reference sequence). After removal of 9 bases from V and 7 bases from J, the junction contained 8 bases not matched to a gene. The CDR3 runs to 14 residues. As DNA, the CDR3 is TGTGCCAGCCGACCCACAGGGGGGAATTCACCCCTCCACTTT. Amino acid sequence: CASRPTGGNSPLHF.

This clone has just a few counts. The chain joins TRBV7-8 to TRBJ2-3, with 12 bases that match TRBD2. This CDR3 has 16 amino acids. Germline V gene sequence: CDR1 SGHVS, CDR2 FQNEAQ. Trimming took 5 bases from V and 4 from J; bases not matched to a gene: 7. CDR3 sequence: CASSPSSGGAADTQYF. CDR3 DNA: TGTGCCAGCAGCCCTTCTAGCGGGGGGGCTGCAGATACGCAGTATTTT.